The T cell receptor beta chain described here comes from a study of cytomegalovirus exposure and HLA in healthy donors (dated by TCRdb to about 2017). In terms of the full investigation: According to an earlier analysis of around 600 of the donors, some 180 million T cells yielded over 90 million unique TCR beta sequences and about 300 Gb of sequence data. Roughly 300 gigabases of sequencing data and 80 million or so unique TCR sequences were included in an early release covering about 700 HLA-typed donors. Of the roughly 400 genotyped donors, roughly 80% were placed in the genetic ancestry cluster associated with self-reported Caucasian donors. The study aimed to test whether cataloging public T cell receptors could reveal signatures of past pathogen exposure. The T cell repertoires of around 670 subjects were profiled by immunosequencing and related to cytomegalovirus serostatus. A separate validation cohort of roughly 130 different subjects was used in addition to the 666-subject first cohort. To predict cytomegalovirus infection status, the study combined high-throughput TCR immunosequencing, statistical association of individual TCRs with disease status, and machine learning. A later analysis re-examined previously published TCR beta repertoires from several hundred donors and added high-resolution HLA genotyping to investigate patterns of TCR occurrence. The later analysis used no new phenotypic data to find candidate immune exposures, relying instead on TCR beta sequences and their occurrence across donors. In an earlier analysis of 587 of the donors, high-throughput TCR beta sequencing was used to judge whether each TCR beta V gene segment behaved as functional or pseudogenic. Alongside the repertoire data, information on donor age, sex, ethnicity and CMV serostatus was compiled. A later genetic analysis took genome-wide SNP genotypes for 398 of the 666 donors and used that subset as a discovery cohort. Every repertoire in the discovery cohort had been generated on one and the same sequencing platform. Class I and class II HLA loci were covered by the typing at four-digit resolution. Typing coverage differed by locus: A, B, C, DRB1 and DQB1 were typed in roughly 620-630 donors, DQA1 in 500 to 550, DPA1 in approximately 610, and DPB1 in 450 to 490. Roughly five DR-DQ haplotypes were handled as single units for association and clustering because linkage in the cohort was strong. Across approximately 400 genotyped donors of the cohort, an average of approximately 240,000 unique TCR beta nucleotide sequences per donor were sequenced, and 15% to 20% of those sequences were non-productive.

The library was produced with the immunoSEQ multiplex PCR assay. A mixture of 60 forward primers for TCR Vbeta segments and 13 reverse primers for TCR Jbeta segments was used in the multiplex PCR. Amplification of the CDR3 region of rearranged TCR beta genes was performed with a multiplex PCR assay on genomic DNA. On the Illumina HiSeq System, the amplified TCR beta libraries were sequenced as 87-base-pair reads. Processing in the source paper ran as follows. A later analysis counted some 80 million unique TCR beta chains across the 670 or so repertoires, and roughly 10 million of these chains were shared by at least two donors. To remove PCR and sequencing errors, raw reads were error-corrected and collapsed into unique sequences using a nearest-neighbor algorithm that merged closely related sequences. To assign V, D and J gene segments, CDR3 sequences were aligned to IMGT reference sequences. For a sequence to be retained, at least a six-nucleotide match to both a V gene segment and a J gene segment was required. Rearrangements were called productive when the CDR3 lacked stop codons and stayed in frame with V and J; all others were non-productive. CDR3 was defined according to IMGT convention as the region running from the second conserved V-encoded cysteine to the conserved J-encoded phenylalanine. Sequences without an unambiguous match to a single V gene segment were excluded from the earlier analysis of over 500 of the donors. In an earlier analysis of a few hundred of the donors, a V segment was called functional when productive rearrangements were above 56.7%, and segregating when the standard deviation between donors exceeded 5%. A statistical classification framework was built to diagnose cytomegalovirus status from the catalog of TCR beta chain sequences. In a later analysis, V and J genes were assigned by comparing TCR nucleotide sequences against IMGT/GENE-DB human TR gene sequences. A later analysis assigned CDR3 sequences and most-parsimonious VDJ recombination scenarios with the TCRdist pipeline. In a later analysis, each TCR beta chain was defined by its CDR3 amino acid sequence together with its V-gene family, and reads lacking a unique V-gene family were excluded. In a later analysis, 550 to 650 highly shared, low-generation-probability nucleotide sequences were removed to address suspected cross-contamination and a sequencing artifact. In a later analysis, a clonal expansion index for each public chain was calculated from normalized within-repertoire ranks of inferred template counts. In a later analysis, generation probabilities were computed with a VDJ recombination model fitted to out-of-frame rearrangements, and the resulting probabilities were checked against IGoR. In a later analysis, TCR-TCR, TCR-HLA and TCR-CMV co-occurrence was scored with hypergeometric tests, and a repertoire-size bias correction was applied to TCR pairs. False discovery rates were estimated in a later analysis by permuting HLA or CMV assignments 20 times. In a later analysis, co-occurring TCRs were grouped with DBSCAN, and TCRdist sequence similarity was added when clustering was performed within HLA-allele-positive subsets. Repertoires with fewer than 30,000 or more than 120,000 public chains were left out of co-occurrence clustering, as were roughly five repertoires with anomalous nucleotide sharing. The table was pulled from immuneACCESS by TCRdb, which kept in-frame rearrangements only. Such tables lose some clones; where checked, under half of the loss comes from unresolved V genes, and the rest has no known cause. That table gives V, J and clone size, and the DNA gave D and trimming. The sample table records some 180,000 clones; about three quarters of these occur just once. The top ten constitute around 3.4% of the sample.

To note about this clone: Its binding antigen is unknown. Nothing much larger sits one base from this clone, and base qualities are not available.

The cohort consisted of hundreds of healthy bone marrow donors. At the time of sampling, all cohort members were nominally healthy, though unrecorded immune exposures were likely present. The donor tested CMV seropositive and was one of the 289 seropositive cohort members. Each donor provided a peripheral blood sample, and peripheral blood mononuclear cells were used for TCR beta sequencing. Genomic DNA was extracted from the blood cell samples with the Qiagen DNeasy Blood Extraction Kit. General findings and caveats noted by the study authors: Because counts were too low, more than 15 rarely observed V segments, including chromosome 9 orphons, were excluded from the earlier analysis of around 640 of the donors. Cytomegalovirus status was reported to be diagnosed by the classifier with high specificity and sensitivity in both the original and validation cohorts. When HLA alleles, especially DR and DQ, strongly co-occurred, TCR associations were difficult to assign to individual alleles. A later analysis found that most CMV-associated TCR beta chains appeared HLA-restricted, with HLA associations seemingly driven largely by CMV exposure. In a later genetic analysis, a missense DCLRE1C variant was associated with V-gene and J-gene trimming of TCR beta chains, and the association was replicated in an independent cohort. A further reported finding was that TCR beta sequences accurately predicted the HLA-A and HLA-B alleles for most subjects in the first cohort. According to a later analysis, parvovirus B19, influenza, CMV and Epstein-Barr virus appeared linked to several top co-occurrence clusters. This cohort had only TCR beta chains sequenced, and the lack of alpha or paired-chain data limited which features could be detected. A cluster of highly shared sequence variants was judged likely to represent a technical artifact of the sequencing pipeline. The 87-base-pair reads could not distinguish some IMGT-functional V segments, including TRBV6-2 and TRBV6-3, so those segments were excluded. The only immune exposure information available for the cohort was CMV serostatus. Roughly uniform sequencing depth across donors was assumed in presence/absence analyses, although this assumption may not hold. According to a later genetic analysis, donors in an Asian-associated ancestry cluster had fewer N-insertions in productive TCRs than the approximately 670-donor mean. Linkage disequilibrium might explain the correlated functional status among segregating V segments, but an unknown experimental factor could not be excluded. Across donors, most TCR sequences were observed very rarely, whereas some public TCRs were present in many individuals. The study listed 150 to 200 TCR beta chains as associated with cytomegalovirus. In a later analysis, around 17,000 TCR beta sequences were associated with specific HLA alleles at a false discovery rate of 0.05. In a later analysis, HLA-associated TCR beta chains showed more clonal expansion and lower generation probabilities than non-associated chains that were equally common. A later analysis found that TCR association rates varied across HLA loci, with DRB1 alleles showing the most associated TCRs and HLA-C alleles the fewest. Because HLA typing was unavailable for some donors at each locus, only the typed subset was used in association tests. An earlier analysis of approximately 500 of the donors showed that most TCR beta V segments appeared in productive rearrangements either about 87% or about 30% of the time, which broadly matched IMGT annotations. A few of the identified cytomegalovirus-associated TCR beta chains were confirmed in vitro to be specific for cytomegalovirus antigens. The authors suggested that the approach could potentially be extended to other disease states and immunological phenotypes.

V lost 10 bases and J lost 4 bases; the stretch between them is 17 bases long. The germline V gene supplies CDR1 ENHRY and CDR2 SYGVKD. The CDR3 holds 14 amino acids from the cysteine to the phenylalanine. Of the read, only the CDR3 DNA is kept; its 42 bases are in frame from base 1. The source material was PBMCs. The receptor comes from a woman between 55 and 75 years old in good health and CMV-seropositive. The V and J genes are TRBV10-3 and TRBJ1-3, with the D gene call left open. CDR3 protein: CASGLNSLGNTIYF. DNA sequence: TGTGCCAGCGGACTTAACTCTCTCGGAAACACCATATATTTT.